The 21 T cell receptor beta chains listed next were all sequenced from one sample in a study of response to subunit inactivated influenza vaccine. TCRdb re-analysed the RT-PCR reads in MiXCR, keeping a single row per CDR3 protein. The sample records 450,000 to 500,000 distinct CDR3 sequences, 10% to 11% being singletons. The sequenced sample was PBMCs from blood, obtained 45 days after vaccination. Receptors were obtained from a middle-aged man who received an inactivated influenza vaccine.

In this sample, this clonotype turned up a few times. This rearrangement joins TRBV11-2 to TRBJ1-1, with TRBD1 matching over 7 bases. CDR3 length equals 17 residues. V lost 1 base to trimming and J lost 0 bases; unmatched junction nucleotides: 8. The V gene's germline CDR1 is SGHAT and CDR2 FQNNGV. Written as DNA, the CDR3 is TGTGCCAGCAGCTTAGGCCCGCCCGGGACAGTGAACACTGAAGCTTTCTTT. This encodes CASSLGPPGTVNTEAFF.

This clonotype appeared many times. This chain links TRBV20-1 with TRBJ1-1; 7 bases are a match to TRBD1. V shed 5 bases, J shed 7 bases, and the junction held 16 bases outside the gene matches. In germline, CDR1 is DFQATT, CDR2 SNEGSKA (reference sequence). The CDR3 loop spans 15 amino acids. The CDR3 loop reads CSAARRIKGAGEAFF. CDR3 sequence (DNA): TGCAGTGCTGCGCGCAGGATTAAGGGGGCGGGTGAAGCTTTCTTT.

The chain is built from TRBV7-9 and TRBJ2-5; unclear D gene. V lost 2 bases and J 3 bases, leaving 7 bases between the germline ends. This CDR3 comprises 13 residues. The germline gives CDR1 SEHNR, CDR2 FQNEAQ (reference sequence). CDR3 region: CASSLMPKETQYF. The CDR3 DNA follows: TGTGCCAGCAGCTTAATGCCCAAAGAGACCCAGTACTTC.

This clonotype occurred a few times. The CDR3 DNA reads as TGTGCCAGCTCACCATGGGACAGGGGGAACACCGGGGAGCTGTTTTTT. It is translated as CASSPWDRGNTGELFF. This chain links TRBV18 with TRBJ2-2; TRBD1 matches at 10 bases. The CDR3 loop spans 16 amino acids. Germline V CDR1 and CDR2: KGHSH, LQKENI. Trimming removed 2 bases from V and 1 base from J; junction bases left unmatched: 1.

The J gene is TRBJ2-7, the V gene TRBV5-5, with a possible D match to TRBD1 (6 bases). CDR3 length: 13 residues. Looked up from germline, CDR1 is SGHKS and CDR2 is YYEKEE (reference sequence). The V and J ends lost 5 bases and 1 base respectively, with 10 bases between them. CDR3 amino acids: CASSWDTSYEQYF. CDR3 sequence (DNA): TGTGCCAGCAGTTGGGACACTTCCTACGAGCAGTACTTC.

This clonotype has a count of ten or more. V gene TRBV20-1 combines with J gene TRBJ1-6; 9 bases map to TRBD1. Germline values: CDR1 DFQATT, CDR2 SNEGSKA (reference sequence). The CDR3 is 17 residues long. V was pared by 1 base and J by 1 base, with 5 bases of the junction left unmatched. The CDR3 reads CSARARGQGSYNSPLHF. In DNA, the CDR3 is TGCAGTGCTAGAGCCCGGGGACAGGGATCCTATAATTCACCCCTCCACTTT.

This clonotype was counted a few times. The rearrangement uses TRBV5-1 and TRBJ2-5; D is unclear. This CDR3 has 14 residues. With 5 bases removed from V and 0 bases from J, the gap between germline ends came to 11 bases. CDR1 is SGHRS, CDR2 YFSETQ, per germline. The CDR3 loop is CASSLQPYQETQYF. The CDR3 DNA follows: TGCGCCAGCAGTTTACAGCCGTACCAAGAGACCCAGTACTTC.

There are a few counts of this clonotype. The genes are TRBV7-8 and TRBJ1-2; weak D call: TRBD1 (5 bases). The CDR3 extends over 13 amino acids. The V end was cut by 5 bases, the J end by 7 bases, with 14 bases between. Germline V gives CDR1 SGHVS, CDR2 FQNEAQ. This CDR3 is CASSGRGGAGYTF. The CDR3 bases are TGTGCCAGCAGCGGGCGGGGAGGGGCTGGCTACACCTTC.

The chain uses TRBV5-1 and TRBJ1-1, with a possible D match to TRBD1 (6 bases). Germline V gene sequence: CDR1 SGHRS, CDR2 YFSETQ. Deletions cut 4 bases from V and 1 base from J, with 11 bases between. This CDR3 comprises 14 residues. The CDR3 reads CASSHGTTNTEAFF. As DNA, the CDR3 is TGCGCCAGCAGCCACGGGACAACGAACACTGAAGCTTTCTTT. The full variable domain, its missing parts supplied by reference TRBV5-1 and TRBJ1-1, is KAGVTQTPRYLIKTRGQQVTLSCSPISGHRSVSWYQQTPGQGLQFLFEYFSETQRNKGNFPGRFSGRQFSNSRSEMNVSTLELGDSALYLCASSHGTTNTEAFFGQGTRLTVV.

As to this clonotype: A much bigger clone sits one base away, suggesting this may be a read error. This CDR3 reads CASSQDQAGAIADTQYF. CDR3 in DNA: TGTGCCAGCAGCCAAGATCAGGCGGGGGCCATAGCAGATACGCAGTATTTT. The V and J genes are TRBV4-2 and TRBJ2-3, with D possibly TRBD2 on 7 matching bases. Germline V gene lookup returns CDR1 LGHNA and CDR2 YNFKEQ. V was shortened by 0 bases and J by 4 bases, with 17 bases between the two germline ends. The CDR3 is made up of 17 amino acids.

This clonotype has a handful of counts. The chain is built from TRBV5-1 and TRBJ1-1; 7 nucleotides match TRBD1. Germline-derived CDR1 and CDR2 are SGHRS and YFSETQ. Unmatched junction bases numbered 8, after V lost 6 bases and J lost 0 bases. The CDR3 is made up of 15 amino acids. CDR3 amino acids: CASNWDRPLNTEAFF. CDR3 coding DNA: TGCGCCAGCAACTGGGACAGACCCTTGAACACTGAAGCTTTCTTT.

The CDR3 is CASSHRGRGPRDTQYF. The CDR3 nucleotides are TGTGCCAGCAGCCACAGGGGGCGGGGGCCTCGGGATACGCAGTATTTT. This chain joins TRBV7-2 and TRBJ2-3, with 9 bases aligning to TRBD1. The CDR3 sequence is 16 residues long. The V and J ends lost 5 bases and 6 bases, in that order; junction bases with no gene match: 12. Germline CDR1 is SGHTA and CDR2 is FQGNSA.

This clonotype was seen a handful of times. V gene TRBV6-5 combines with J gene TRBJ1-1; TRBD1 might be the D (6 bases). CDR1 MNHEY and CDR2 SVGAGI come from the germline V gene. The V end was cut by 6 bases, the J end by 8 bases, with 13 bases between. The CDR3 totals 12 residues. CDR3 in amino acids: CASRNRVGEAFF. For the CDR3, the DNA is TGTGCCAGCAGAAACAGGGTTGGGGAAGCTTTCTTT.

The chain combines TRBV10-1 with TRBJ2-2, with 7 nucleotides matching TRBD1. V shed 5 bases, J shed 9 bases, and the junction held 12 bases outside the gene matches. This CDR3 region has 15 residues. Germline CDR1 is WNHNN and CDR2 is SYGVQD (reference sequence). The CDR3 DNA sequence: TGCGCCAGCAGTCCGAGGGCAGGGGGAGTTCGGGAGCTGTTTTTT. Its protein is CASSPRAGGVRELFF.

This clonotype was recorded many times. The J gene is TRBJ1-1, the V gene TRBV12-3 or TRBV12-4; tentatively, D is TRBD1 (5 bases). V gave up 7 bases and J gave up 3 bases, with 15 bases separating them. This CDR3 has 14 residues. CDR3 in amino acids: CASNGGMLDTEAFF. The CDR3 nucleotides are TGTGCCAGCAATGGGGGGATGTTGGACACTGAAGCTTTCTTT.

This clonotype was observed a few times. V usage is TRBV6-2 or TRBV6-3 and J usage is TRBJ2-1, with 9 positions matching TRBD2. CDR1 is MNHEY, CDR2 SVGEGT, per germline. V was clipped by 2 bases and J by 5 bases; unmatched bases: 4. The CDR3 is made up of 15 amino acids. Here the CDR3 reads CASSYPQRGDNEQFF. CDR3 DNA sequence: TGTGCCAGCAGTTACCCCCAGCGGGGGGACAATGAGCAGTTCTTC.

This clonotype was counted only a few times. The rearrangement joins TRBV6-5 to TRBJ2-2; 9 bases map to TRBD1. CDR3 size: 16 residues. Per the germline V gene, CDR1 is MNHEY and CDR2 is SVGAGI. Trimming cost V 2 bases and J 2 bases; bases outside gene matches: 3. The CDR3 nucleotides read TGTGCCAGCAGTTACCTGGGACAGGGAAACACCGGGGAGCTGTTTTTT. Its translation is CASSYLGQGNTGELFF.

V usage is TRBV7-2 and J usage is TRBJ2-3, with D possibly being TRBD2 (6 bases). V lost 7 bases and J 2 bases, leaving 22 bases between the germline ends. CDR1 and CDR2 from the germline V gene are SGHTA and FQGNSA. The CDR3 is made up of 17 amino acids. The CDR3 coding sequence is TGTGCCAGCACCCTACCGGAGGGCGGAAAAGCCACAGATACGCAGTATTTT. It codes for CASTLPEGGKATDTQYF.

V is TRBV7-8 and J is TRBJ2-1; D unresolved. Germline CDR1 is SGHVS and CDR2 is FQNEAQ. Trimming removed 4 bases from V and 7 bases from J, with 11 bases in between. The CDR3 covers 13 residues. The CDR3 region has the DNA TGTGCCAGCAGCTACAACACTGAAAATGAGCAGTTCTTC. The encoded protein is CASSYNTENEQFF.

This clonotype was detected a few times. This chain joins TRBV4-3 and TRBJ2-7; 10 nucleotides match TRBD2. The germline V gene has CDR1 LGHNA and CDR2 YSLEER. After removal of 0 bases from V and 2 bases from J, the junction contained 4 bases not matched to a gene. The CDR3 is 16 residues long. The CDR3 DNA reads as TGCGCCAGCAGCCAAGATCTAGCGGGAGCCCCCTACGAGCAGTACTTC. It encodes CASSQDLAGAPYEQYF.

This clonotype showed up many times. V gene TRBV20-1 combines with J gene TRBJ2-2, with 10 positions matching TRBD2. The CDR3 consists of 15 residues. Germline V CDR1 and CDR2: DFQATT, SNEGSKA (reference sequence). J gave up 3 bases and V 4 bases, and 5 bases lay outside the gene matches. This CDR3 reads CSAKRTSGDTGELFF. For the CDR3, the DNA is TGCAGTGCTAAAAGGACTAGCGGAGACACCGGGGAGCTGTTTTTT.